This TCR beta chain was identified during a study of cytomegalovirus exposure and HLA in healthy donors. Per germline, CDR1 SNHLY and CDR2 FYNNEI. The CDR3 length is 13 residues. V gave up 3 bases and J gave up 5 bases; unmatched junction bases: 2. Broader study findings: Apart from CMV serostatus, no immune exposure information was available. Indistinguishable V segments such as TRBV6-2 and TRBV6-3 were excluded.

Only a few counts were recorded for this clone. Its specificity is unknown. PCR involved 60 Vbeta and 13 Jbeta primers. Assay used: immunoSEQ multiplex PCR; TCRdb lists only in-frame clones, some missing. The sample records about 140,000 clones, 60% to 85% being singletons. The source material was PBMCs. This chain joins TRBV2 and TRBJ1-2; 8 bases are a match to TRBD1. The sequence was collected from a man in his forties or fifties in good health and CMV-seropositive. CDR3 residues: CASSETGAYGYTF. DNA for the CDR3: TGTGCCAGCAGTGAGACAGGGGCTTATGGCTACACCTTC.